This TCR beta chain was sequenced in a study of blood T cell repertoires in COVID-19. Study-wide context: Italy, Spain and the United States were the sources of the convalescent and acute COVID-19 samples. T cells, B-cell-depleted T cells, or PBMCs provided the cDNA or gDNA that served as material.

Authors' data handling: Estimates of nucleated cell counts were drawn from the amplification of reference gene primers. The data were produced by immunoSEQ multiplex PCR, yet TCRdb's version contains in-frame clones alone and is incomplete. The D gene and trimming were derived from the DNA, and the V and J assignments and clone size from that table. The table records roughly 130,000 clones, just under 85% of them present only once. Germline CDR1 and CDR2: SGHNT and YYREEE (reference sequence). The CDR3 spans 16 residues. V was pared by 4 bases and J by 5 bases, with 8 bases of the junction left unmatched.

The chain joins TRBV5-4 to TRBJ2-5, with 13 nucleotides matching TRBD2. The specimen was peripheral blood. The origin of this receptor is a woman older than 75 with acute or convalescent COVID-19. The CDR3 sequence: CASSPTSGGLGETQYF. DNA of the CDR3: TGTGCCAGCAGCCCGACTAGCGGGGGGCTCGGGGAGACCCAGTACTTC.